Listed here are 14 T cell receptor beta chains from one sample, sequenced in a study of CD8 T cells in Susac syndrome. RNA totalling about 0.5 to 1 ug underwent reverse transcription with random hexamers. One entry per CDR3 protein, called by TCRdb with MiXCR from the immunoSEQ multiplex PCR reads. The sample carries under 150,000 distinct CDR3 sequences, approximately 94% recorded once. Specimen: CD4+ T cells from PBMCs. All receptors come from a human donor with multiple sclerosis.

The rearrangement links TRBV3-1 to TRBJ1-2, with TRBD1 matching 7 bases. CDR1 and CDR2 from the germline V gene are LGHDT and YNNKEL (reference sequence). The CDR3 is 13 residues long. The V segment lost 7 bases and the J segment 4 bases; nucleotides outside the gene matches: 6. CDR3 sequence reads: CASKEGQSYGYTF. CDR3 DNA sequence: TGTGCCAGCAAGGAGGGACAGAGCTATGGCTACACCTTC.

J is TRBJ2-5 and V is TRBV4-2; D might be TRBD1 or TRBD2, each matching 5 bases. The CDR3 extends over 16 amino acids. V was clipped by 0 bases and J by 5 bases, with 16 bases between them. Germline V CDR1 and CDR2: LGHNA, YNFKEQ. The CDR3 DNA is TGTGCCAGCAGCCAAGATGGGACGTCCCGCCCCGAGACCCAGTACTTC. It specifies CASSQDGTSRPETQYF.

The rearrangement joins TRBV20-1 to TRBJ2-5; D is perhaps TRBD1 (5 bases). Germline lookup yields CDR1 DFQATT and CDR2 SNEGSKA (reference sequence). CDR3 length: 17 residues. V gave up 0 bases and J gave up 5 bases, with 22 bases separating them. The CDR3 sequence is CSARDRARTISRETQYF. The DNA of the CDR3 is TGCAGTGCTAGAGACAGGGCCCGGACAATCTCCCGGGAGACCCAGTACTTC.

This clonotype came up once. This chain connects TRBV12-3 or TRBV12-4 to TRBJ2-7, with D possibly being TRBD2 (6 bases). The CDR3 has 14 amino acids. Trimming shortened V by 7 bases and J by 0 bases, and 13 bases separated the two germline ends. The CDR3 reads CASTPPGSSYEQYF. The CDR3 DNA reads TGTGCCAGCACCCCCCCCGGGAGCTCCTACGAGCAGTACTTC.

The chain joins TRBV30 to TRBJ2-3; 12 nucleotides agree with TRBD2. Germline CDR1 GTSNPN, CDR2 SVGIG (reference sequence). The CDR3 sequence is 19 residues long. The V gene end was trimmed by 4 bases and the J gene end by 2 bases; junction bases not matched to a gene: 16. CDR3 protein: CAWTRTSGIPPLHTDTQYF. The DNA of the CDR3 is TGTGCCTGGACCCGGACTAGCGGGATCCCACCCCTACACACAGATACGCAGTATTTT.

CDR3 amino acids: CASSEGQYNEQFF. Written as DNA, the CDR3 is TGTGCCAGCAGTGAGGGACAGTACAATGAGCAGTTCTTC. The chain uses TRBV2 and TRBJ2-1, with TRBD1 matching over 7 bases. The germline V gene encodes CDR1 SNHLY and CDR2 FYNNEI. This CDR3 is built from 13 residues. V shed 3 bases, J shed 4 bases, and the junction held 0 bases outside the gene matches.

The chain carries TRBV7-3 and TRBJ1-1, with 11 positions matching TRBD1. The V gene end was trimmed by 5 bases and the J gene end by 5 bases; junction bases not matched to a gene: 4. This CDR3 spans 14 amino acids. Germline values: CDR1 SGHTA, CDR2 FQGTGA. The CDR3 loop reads CASSRTGGRTEAFF. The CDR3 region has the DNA TGTGCCAGCAGCCGGACAGGGGGCCGGACTGAAGCTTTCTTT.

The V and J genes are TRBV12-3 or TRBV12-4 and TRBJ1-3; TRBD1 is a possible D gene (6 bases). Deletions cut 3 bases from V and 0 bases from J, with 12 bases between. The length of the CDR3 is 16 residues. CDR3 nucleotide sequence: TGTGCCAGCAGTTTGAGGGTAGGGGGCTCTGGAAACACCATATATTTT. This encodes CASSLRVGGSGNTIYF.

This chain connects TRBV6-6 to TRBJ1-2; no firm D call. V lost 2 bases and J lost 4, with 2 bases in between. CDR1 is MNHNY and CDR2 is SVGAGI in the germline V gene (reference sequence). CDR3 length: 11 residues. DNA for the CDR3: TGTGCCAGCAGTTACGCCTATGGCTACACCTTC. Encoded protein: CASSYAYGYTF.

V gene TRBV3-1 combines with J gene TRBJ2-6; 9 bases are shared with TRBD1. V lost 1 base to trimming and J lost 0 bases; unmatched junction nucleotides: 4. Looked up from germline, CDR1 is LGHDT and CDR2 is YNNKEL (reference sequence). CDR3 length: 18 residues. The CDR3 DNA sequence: TGTGCCAGCAGCCAAGCGCCGGGACAGGGCTCTGGGGCCAACGTCCTGACTTTC. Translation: CASSQAPGQGSGANVLTF.

The CDR3 bases are TGTGCCAGCAGCGCACCGACAGCTAACTATGGCTACACCTTC. It yields the protein CASSAPTANYGYTF. V and J are TRBV7-2 and TRBJ1-2; D might be TRBD1 (5 bases). Germline V gene sequence: CDR1 SGHTA, CDR2 FQGNSA. Trimming cost V 5 bases and J 0 bases, with 10 bases left between them. This CDR3 contains 14 residues. The full variable domain, its missing parts supplied by reference TRBV7-2 and TRBJ1-2, is GAGVSQSPSNKVTEKGKDVELRCDPISGHTALYWYRQSLGQGLEFLIYFQGNSAPDKSGLPSDRFSAERTGGSVSTLTIQRTQQEDSAVYLCASSAPTANYGYTFGSGTRLTVV.

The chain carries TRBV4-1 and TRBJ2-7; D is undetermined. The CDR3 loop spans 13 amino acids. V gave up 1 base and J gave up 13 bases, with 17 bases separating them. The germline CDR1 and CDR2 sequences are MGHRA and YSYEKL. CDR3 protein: CASSQAPSRWQYF. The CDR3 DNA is TGCGCCAGCAGCCAAGCCCCATCTAGATGGCAATACTTC.

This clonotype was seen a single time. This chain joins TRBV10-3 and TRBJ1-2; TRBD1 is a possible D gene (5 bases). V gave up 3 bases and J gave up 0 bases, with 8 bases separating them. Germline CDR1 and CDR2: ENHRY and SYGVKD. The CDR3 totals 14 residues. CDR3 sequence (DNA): TGTGCCATCAGTGAAGGCAGGGCTAACTATGGCTACACCTTC. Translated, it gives CAISEGRANYGYTF.

This CDR3 reads CASSQVRDNSYEQYF. The CDR3 nucleotides are TGCGCCAGCAGCCAAGTCCGGGACAACTCCTACGAGCAGTACTTC. The rearrangement uses TRBV4-1 and TRBJ2-7, with D possibly TRBD1 on 6 matching bases. This CDR3 is 15 amino acids long. Germline V gene sequence: CDR1 MGHRA, CDR2 YSYEKL. Trimming pared 1 base from V and 0 bases from J, leaving 10 bases between.